The clone carrying this T cell receptor beta chain was found a few times. In the original processing: Estimation of nucleated cell counts relied on the amplification of reference gene primers. The method was immunoSEQ multiplex PCR; TCRdb's version includes in-frame clones alone and lacks a portion of them. Clonal size and the V and J genes are those of that table, whereas D and trimming came from the DNA. Of over 110,000 clones in the sample, around 88% were seen once. The sample belongs to a study of blood T cell repertoires in COVID-19. At the level of the study: Material from acute and convalescent COVID-19 was sourced from the United States, Italy and Spain. Nucleic acid was either cDNA or gDNA, and it came from T cells, B-cell-depleted T cells, or PBMCs.

The clonotype comes from a human donor in a cohort sampled during active COVID-19. The sequenced material came from peripheral blood.

DNA for the CDR3: TGTGCCAGCAGCTTAGGTTCAGAAGGAAACACCATATATTTT. This sequence encodes CASSLGSEGNTIYF. This chain joins TRBV11-2 and TRBJ1-3; D unresolved. The CDR3 loop spans 14 amino acids. V was pared by 1 base and J by 4 bases, with 8 bases between. CDR1 and CDR2 (germline): SGHAT, FQNNGV.